What follows describes a single T cell receptor beta chain. Here immunoSEQ multiplex PCR was the method, and the copy in TCRdb shows in-frame clones only, minus some. The table includes 95,000 to 110,000 clones, more than 80% detected once. These data are taken from a study of T cell responses to AZD1222 COVID-19 vaccine. This CDR3 contains 16 residues. The germline V gene has CDR1 SGHNT and CDR2 YYREEE (reference sequence). V was clipped by 0 bases and J by 6 bases; unmatched bases: 9. The chain has TRBV5-4 and TRBJ1-5, with TRBD1 matching over 7 bases. The input for sequencing was peripheral blood, taken on day 0 of AZD1222 vaccination. The sequence derives from an adult in good health. The CDR3: CASSLEEGALGQPQHF. For the CDR3, the DNA is TGTGCCAGCAGCTTGGAGGAGGGGGCCCTAGGTCAGCCCCAGCATTTT.